These 12 T cell receptor beta chains were all obtained from the same sample, sequenced in a study of CD8 T cells in Susac syndrome. RNA was extracted with the RNeasy kit, and a quantity of about 0.45 to 1 ug was reverse transcribed using random hexamers. Using its own MiXCR run on the immunoSEQ multiplex PCR reads, TCRdb lists one record per CDR3 protein. The sample shows about 250,000 distinct CDR3 sequences, just under 95% of them seen only once. The sample taken for sequencing was CD4+ T cells from PBMCs. The receptors come from a human donor with multiple sclerosis.

This clonotype was picked up one time. The chain combines TRBV20-1 with TRBJ1-1; a weak D match, TRBD1 (6 bases). Germline V gene lookup returns CDR1 DFQATT and CDR2 SNEGSKA (reference sequence). CDR3 length: 13 amino acids. Between the trimmed V and J ends, which lost 6 bases and 7 bases, there was a span of 18 bases. The CDR3 loop reads CSATNQGHIEAFF. The CDR3 DNA sequence: TGCAGTGCGACTAATCAGGGGCATATTGAAGCTTTCTTT.

This chain connects TRBV20-1 to TRBJ1-2; 7 bases agree with TRBD1. CDR3 length: 13 residues. Trimming removed 3 bases from V and 7 bases from J; junction bases left unmatched: 8. CDR1 DFQATT and CDR2 SNEGSKA come from the germline V gene (reference sequence). The CDR3 DNA sequence: TGCAGTGCTAGTTCTCAGGGGGAGGGTGGCTACACCTTC. As protein: CSASSQGEGGYTF.

Here the CDR3 DNA reads TGTGCCAGCAGCCCGGGTCCTGACAGGGGGCAAATTGGCTACACCTTC. Translating gives CASSPGPDRGQIGYTF. The V call is TRBV7-9, the J call TRBJ1-2, with 10 positions matching TRBD1. Looked up from germline, CDR1 is SEHNR and CDR2 is FQNEAQ (reference sequence). CDR3 length equals 16 residues. V was pared by 5 bases and J by 7 bases, with 13 bases of the junction left unmatched.

V is TRBV2 and J is TRBJ1-2; D uncertain. This CDR3 spans 15 amino acids. V was trimmed by 5 bases and J by 4 bases, leaving 17 bases between them. Germline CDR1 is SNHLY and CDR2 is FYNNEI. In nucleotides, the CDR3 is TGTGCCAGCAGTCCAGGTTTTGGCGGCGGCTATGGCTACACCTTC. It yields the protein CASSPGFGGGYGYTF. Together with reference TRBV2 and TRBJ1-2, the CDR3 gives the full variable domain: EPEVTQTPSHQVTQMGQEVILRCVPISNHLYFYWYRQILGQKVEFLVSFYNNEISEKSEIFDDQFSVERPDGSNFTLKIRSTKLEDSAMYFCASSPGFGGGYGYTFGSGTRLTVV.

The chain combines TRBV7-9 with TRBJ1-1; no firm D call. V lost 5 bases and J lost 2, with 6 bases in between. Germline loops: CDR1 SEHNR, CDR2 FQNEAQ (reference sequence). CDR3 length: 12 residues. CDR3 residues: CASSASNTEAFF. CDR3 nucleotides: TGTGCCAGCAGCGCCTCTAACACTGAAGCTTTCTTT.

The rearrangement joins TRBV6-6 to TRBJ2-7; D possibly uses TRBD1 or TRBD2 (7 bases each). This CDR3 has 16 residues. V was clipped by 0 bases and J by 2 bases, with 14 bases between them. CDR1 MNHNY and CDR2 SVGAGI come from the germline V gene (reference sequence). The CDR3: CASSYSLRGRAYEQYF. CDR3 in DNA: TGTGCCAGCAGTTACTCGCTCAGGGGGAGGGCCTACGAGCAGTACTTC.

The chain couples TRBV19 to TRBJ1-2; 7 positions agree with TRBD1. In germline, CDR1 is LNHDA, CDR2 SQIVND (reference sequence). The CDR3 is made up of 14 amino acids. V was pared by 7 bases and J by 7 bases, with 12 bases of the junction left unmatched. The CDR3 DNA follows: TGTGCCAGTACCTCCCGGGACAGAGAGCGTGGCTACACCTTC. It specifies CASTSRDRERGYTF.

The gene calls are TRBV19 and TRBJ2-3; 9 bases fit TRBD2. The CDR3 has 15 residues. The germline gives CDR1 LNHDA, CDR2 SQIVND (reference sequence). Trimming at V came to 2 bases and at J to 4 bases, leaving 4 bases not matched to a gene. The CDR3 protein is CASSIMREGPDTQYF. CDR3 nucleotides: TGTGCCAGTAGTATAATGCGGGAGGGCCCAGATACGCAGTATTTT.

V is TRBV5-4 and J is TRBJ1-1, with D perhaps matching TRBD1 (5 bases). This CDR3 spans 15 amino acids. The V and J ends lost 4 bases and 2 bases respectively, with 15 bases between them. Germline V gene data show CDR1 as SGHNT and CDR2 as YYREEE (reference sequence). The CDR3 here is CASSPPGGGNTEAFF. In DNA, the CDR3 is TGTGCCAGCAGCCCGCCTGGGGGAGGAAACACTGAAGCTTTCTTT.

V is TRBV5-1 and J is TRBJ2-5; D may correspond to TRBD1 or TRBD2 (5 bases each). V gave up 5 bases and J gave up 4 bases, with 15 bases separating them. Germline V CDR1 and CDR2: SGHRS, YFSETQ. The CDR3 contains 14 residues. CDR3 nucleotide sequence: TGCGCCAGCAGTCCCGGGGCCGGCGGAGAGACCCAGTACTTC. Translation: CASSPGAGGETQYF.

V gene TRBV6-2 or TRBV6-3 combines with J gene TRBJ2-2; either TRBD1 or TRBD2 may fit D (5 bases each). The V end was cut by 5 bases, the J end by 0 bases, with 7 bases between. This CDR3 has 14 amino acids. The germline V gene has CDR1 MNHEY and CDR2 SVGEGT. CDR3 coding DNA: TGTGCCAGCAGTCAGGGAGCGAACACCGGGGAGCTGTTTTTT. It codes for CASSQGANTGELFF.

The chain joins TRBV6-1 to TRBJ1-2, with D unresolved. The CDR3 extends over 17 amino acids. V was clipped by 5 bases and J by 0 bases, with 19 bases between them. Germline V gene sequence: CDR1 MNHNS, CDR2 SASEGT. The CDR3 loop is CASSRERVPPANYGYTF. CDR3 DNA: TGTGCCAGCAGTAGAGAGCGGGTTCCCCCGGCTAACTATGGCTACACCTTC.